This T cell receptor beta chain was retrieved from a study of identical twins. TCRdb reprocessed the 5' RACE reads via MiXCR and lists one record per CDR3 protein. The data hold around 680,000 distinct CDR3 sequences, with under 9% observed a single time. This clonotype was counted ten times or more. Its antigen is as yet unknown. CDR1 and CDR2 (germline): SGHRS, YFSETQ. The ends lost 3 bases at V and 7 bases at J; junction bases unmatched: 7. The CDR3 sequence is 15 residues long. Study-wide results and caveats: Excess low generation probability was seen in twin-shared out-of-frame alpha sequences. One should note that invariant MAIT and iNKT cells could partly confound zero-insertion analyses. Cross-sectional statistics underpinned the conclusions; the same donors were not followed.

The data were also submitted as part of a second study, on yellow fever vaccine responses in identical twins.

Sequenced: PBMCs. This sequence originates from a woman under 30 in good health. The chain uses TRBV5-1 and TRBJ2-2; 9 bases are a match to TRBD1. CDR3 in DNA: TGCGCCAGCAGCTCGGGGACAGGGCGGAGCGGGGAGCTGTTTTTT. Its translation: CASSSGTGRSGELFF.